Given below is one T cell receptor beta chain in context. What it recognizes is unknown. The PCR used 60 Vbeta and 13 Jbeta primers. Libraries were prepared by immunoSEQ multiplex PCR; TCRdb keeps only in-frame clonotypes and omits some of them. Of under 250,000 clones listed, more than 70% are singletons. These data originate in a study of cytomegalovirus exposure and HLA in healthy donors. Points from the study as a whole: The productive fraction for most TCR beta V segments was about 87% or about 30% in an earlier analysis.

Trimming took off 8 bases at V and 1 base at J, with 8 bases between the two ends. Germline V lookup: CDR1 MNHNY, CDR2 SVGAGI (reference sequence). The CDR3 contains 12 residues. Sequenced input: PBMCs. This chain connects TRBV6-6 to TRBJ1-1; the D gene is possibly TRBD1 (5 bases). The clonotype originates from a human donor in good health. The CDR3 region is CASSTGNTEAFF. DNA for the CDR3: TGTGCCAGCTCCACAGGGAACACTGAAGCTTTCTTT.